This T cell receptor (beta chain) appears in the sequencing data of a study of PD-1 blockade in classical Hodgkin lymphoma. Study overall: Nivolumab dosing for patients was 3 mg/kg, administered intravenously every 2 weeks.

Concerning this clone itself: As yet, its antigen is unknown.

Noted time point: cycle 4 day 1 (C4D1), after more than 5 weeks of nivolumab. Each of the patients experienced relapse following autologous stem cell transplantation, and their brentuximab vedotin exposure differed. Researchers used magnetic negative selection to pull out pure CD4+ T cells from thawed PBMCs. The repertoire was sequenced with immunoSEQ multiplex PCR; TCRdb's copy has only in-frame clones and lacks some. The sample lists around 25,000 clones, around 85% occurring once. Study conclusions and caveats: Significantly greater TCR diversity emerged by C4D1 in CD4+ cells but not CD8+ cells.

The CDR3 totals 18 residues. Germline CDR1 SGHAT, CDR2 FQNNGV. The V gene end was trimmed by 1 base and the J gene end by 0 bases; junction bases not matched to a gene: 8. The sequence was collected from a human donor with classical Hodgkin lymphoma. The specimen comprised CD4+ T cells from blood, sampled before the fourth cycle of nivolumab. V and J are TRBV11-2 and TRBJ2-3, with 9 positions matching TRBD2. The CDR3 spells CASSLVVSGSTSTDTQYF. CDR3 sequence (DNA): TGTGCCAGCAGCTTAGTGGTTAGCGGGAGTACTAGCACAGATACGCAGTATTTT.